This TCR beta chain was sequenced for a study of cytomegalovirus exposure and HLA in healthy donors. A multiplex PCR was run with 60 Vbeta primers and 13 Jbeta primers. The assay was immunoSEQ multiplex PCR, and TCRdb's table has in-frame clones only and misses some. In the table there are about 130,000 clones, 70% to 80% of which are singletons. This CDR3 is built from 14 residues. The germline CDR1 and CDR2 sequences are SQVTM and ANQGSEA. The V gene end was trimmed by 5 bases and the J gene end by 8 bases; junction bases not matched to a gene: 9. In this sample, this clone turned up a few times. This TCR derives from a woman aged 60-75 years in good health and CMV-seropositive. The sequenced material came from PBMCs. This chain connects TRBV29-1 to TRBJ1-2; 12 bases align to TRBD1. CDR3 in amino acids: CSVTGTGGGRGYTF. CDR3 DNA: TGCAGCGTTACCGGGACAGGGGGCGGCAGAGGCTACACCTTC.